This paragraph covers one T cell receptor beta chain sequence. What it binds is not known. This sample is part of a study of T cells in Graves' hyperthyroidism and ophthalmopathy. Study-level background: Blood was drawn when the patient was first diagnosed and still untreated.

Points from the study as a whole: For ophthalmopathy, model prediction preceded onset by a median 6.5 months.

Diagnostic assessment was based on clinical symptoms, serum thyroxine and TRAb, thyroid ultrasound and orbital computed tomography. Using 10 ml of fresh peripheral blood, PBMCs were prepared. TCR beta CDR3 region amplification was performed from RNA transcripts. An initial round of RT-PCR targeting the TCR CDR3 relied on the HTBI primer set. In TCRdb, the multiplex PCR reads were re-called with MiXCR into one record per CDR3 protein. The sample shows approximately 570,000 distinct CDR3 sequences, nearly 20% of them seen only once. The CDR3 covers 14 residues. Germline CDR1 is SGHDT and CDR2 is YYEEEE. With 0 bases clipped from V and 8 bases from J, the junction kept 3 bases outside the gene matches.

V usage is TRBV5-6 and J usage is TRBJ2-1; 9 nucleotides align to TRBD1. This sequence was found in a man aged 40-49 years with Graves' ophthalmopathy. Sequenced input: blood. CDR3 residues: CASSLVDRGDEQFF. CDR3 DNA: TGTGCCAGCAGCTTGGTCGACAGGGGGGATGAGCAGTTCTTC.